A single sample is the source of the 13 T cell receptor beta chains below, sequenced in a study of CXCR3-negative and CXCR3-positive naive CD8 T cells. 5' RACE with UMI labels generated the TRB cDNA libraries. TCRdb re-called the 5' RACE reads and gives one entry per CDR3 protein, without DNA. Reported are approximately 83,000 distinct CDR3 sequences; the ten largest clones contain roughly 1.6%. The material sequenced was naive CXCR3- CD8+ T cells from blood. Subset: CD45RO-CCR7+CD27+CD95- naive CD8+ T cells lacking CXCR3 (TNR3-). All receptors derive from a human donor in good health. Some clones in this sample may be carry-over from other donors' samples.

This chain links TRBV14 with TRBJ1-2; TCRdb's D call, TRBD1, is unchecked because there is no DNA. Per the germline V gene, CDR1 is SGHDN and CDR2 is FVKESK. This CDR3 has 16 amino acids. The CDR3 sequence: CASSQDWGQGIYGYTF. The full variable domain, rest sourced from reference TRBV14 and TRBJ1-2, is EAGVTQFPSHSVIEKGQTVTLRCDPISGHDNLYWYRRVMGKEIKFLLHFVKESKQDESGMPNNRFLAERTGGTYSTLKVQPAELEDSGVYFCASSQDWGQGIYGYTFGSGTRLTVV.

V is TRBV7-2 and J is TRBJ2-7; TCRdb's assignment of TRBD1 cannot be checked, as there is no DNA. From germline, CDR1 is SGHTA and CDR2 FQGNSA. The CDR3 contains 14 residues. The CDR3 spells CASSLGTGLNEQYF.

The rearrangement joins TRBV28 to TRBJ2-7; the TRBD1 assignment by TCRdb is unverifiable without DNA. The length of the CDR3 is 13 residues. Germline V gene sequence: CDR1 MDHEN, CDR2 SYDVKM. The CDR3 protein is CASSRYRGYEQYF.

V and J are TRBV12-3 or TRBV12-4 and TRBJ2-7; TCRdb's D call, TRBD1, is unchecked because there is no DNA. The CDR3 spans 15 residues. CDR3 protein: CASSLFRGHTYEQYF.

This chain connects TRBV29-1 to TRBJ2-1; lacking DNA, the TRBD2 call made by TCRdb goes unchecked. This CDR3 region has 14 residues. CDR1 and CDR2 (germline): SQVTM, ANQGSEA. The CDR3 loop reads CSVVPSDTYNEQFF.

Its frequency marks this clonotype as medium-sized. The V call is TRBV14, the J call TRBJ1-1; TCRdb outputs TRBD1, but without DNA this stays unchecked. CDR3 length: 15 amino acids. Germline assignment: CDR1 SGHDN and CDR2 FVKESK. This CDR3 reads CASSQDEGEIAEAFF. Using reference TRBV14 and TRBJ1-1 for the parts outside the CDR3, the full variable domain is EAGVTQFPSHSVIEKGQTVTLRCDPISGHDNLYWYRRVMGKEIKFLLHFVKESKQDESGMPNNRFLAERTGGTYSTLKVQPAELEDSGVYFCASSQDEGEIAEAFFGQGTRLTVV.

The chain has TRBV24-1 and TRBJ2-2. Germline V gives CDR1 KGHDR, CDR2 SFDVKD. The CDR3 extends over 20 amino acids. The CDR3 sequence is CATSDFPSPRRQANTGELFF.

The chain uses TRBV29-1 and TRBJ1-4. Germline V gene data show CDR1 as SQVTM and CDR2 as ANQGSEA. The CDR3 runs 15 residues. The CDR3 loop is CSVAGTESTNEKLFF. Combining the CDR3 with reference TRBV29-1 and TRBJ1-4 gives the whole variable domain SAVISQKPSRDICQRGTSLTIQCQVDSQVTMMFWYRQQPGQSLTLIATANQGSEATYESGFVIDKFPISRPNLTFSTLTVSNMSPEDSSIYLCSVAGTESTNEKLFFGSGTQLSVL.

The chain employs TRBV7-6 and TRBJ1-1; as DNA is missing, the TRBD1 call by TCRdb cannot be tested. The CDR3 runs 15 residues. Germline lookup yields CDR1 SGHVS and CDR2 FNYEAQ. The CDR3 loop is CASSLTSGQGSEAFF.

J is TRBJ2-5 and V is TRBV20-1; checking the TCRdb D call of TRBD2 is not possible without DNA. Germline V gives CDR1 DFQATT, CDR2 SNEGSKA (reference sequence). The CDR3 loop spans 14 amino acids. The CDR3 spells CSARSSTEEETQYF.

V gene TRBV19 combines with J gene TRBJ1-5. Germline V lookup: CDR1 LNHDA, CDR2 SQIVND (reference sequence). This CDR3 region has 15 residues. CDR3 sequence reads: CASTLDLDPDQPQHF.

The chain combines TRBV6-5 with TRBJ2-3. CDR1 and CDR2 (germline): MNHEY, SVGAGI. The CDR3 totals 13 residues. This CDR3 reads CASSYRGSDTQYF.

The J gene is TRBJ2-7, the V gene TRBV2; TCRdb reports TRBD1, a call that lacks DNA to check it against. CDR3 size: 14 residues. The germline CDR1 and CDR2 sequences are SNHLY and FYNNEI. The CDR3 sequence is CASSPLTGSDEQYF.